This is a list of T cell receptor beta chains from one sample in a study of control samples from healthy donors and cancer patients. This table comes from immunoSEQ multiplex PCR, and its TCRdb copy is limited to in-frame clones, with some not included. The table includes 100,000 to 150,000 clones, about nine tenths detected once. The sample consisted of blood. Receptors originate from a man aged 40-49 years in good health. The CDR3 runs from the conserved cysteine through the conserved F or W. Fields, in order: D gene, clone size, CDR3 length, V gene, J gene, CDR3 DNA, CDR3 protein. D genes are given only for firm matches. A row's size may be missing; if present it is once, few, many or a size class.

D gene: NA
clone size: NA
CDR3 length: 13
V gene: TRBV13
J gene: TRBJ1-3
CDR3 DNA: TGTGCCAGCAGCCCCCGGCGGGGTTACACCATATATTTT
CDR3 protein: CASSPRRGYTIYF

D gene: TRBD1
clone size: once
CDR3 length: 14
V gene: TRBV7-2
J gene: TRBJ2-4
CDR3 DNA: TGTGCCAGCAGCTTACCGGGACAGACGAACATTCAGTACTTC
CDR3 protein: CASSLPGQTNIQYF

D gene: NA
clone size: NA
CDR3 length: 12
V gene: TRBV5-1
J gene: TRBJ2-1
CDR3 DNA: TGCGCCAGCAGCTTGGAGGGGGTTGAGCAGTTCTTC
CDR3 protein: CASSLEGVEQFF

D gene: NA
clone size: NA
CDR3 length: 17
V gene: TRBV11-3
J gene: TRBJ1-1
CDR3 DNA: TGTGCCAGCAGCACCCGGGATCCGGGACATATGAACACTGAAGCTTTCTTT
CDR3 protein: CASSTRDPGHMNTEAFF

D gene: TRBD1
clone size: NA
CDR3 length: 15
V gene: TRBV19
J gene: TRBJ1-6
CDR3 DNA: TGTGCCAGTAGTGCGCAGACAGGGGGGAATTCACCCCTCCACTTT
CDR3 protein: CASSAQTGGNSPLHF

D gene: NA
clone size: NA
CDR3 length: 14
V gene: TRBV6-6
J gene: TRBJ2-2
CDR3 DNA: TGTGCCAGCAGGCAGAACAGTAACACCGGGGAGCTGTTTTTT
CDR3 protein: CASRQNSNTGELFF

D gene: TRBD1
clone size: once
CDR3 length: 12
V gene: TRBV27
J gene: TRBJ1-6
CDR3 DNA: TGTGCCAGCGGGACAGGGTTTTCACCCCTCCACTTT
CDR3 protein: CASGTGFSPLHF

D gene: NA
clone size: NA
CDR3 length: 14
V gene: TRBV11-3
J gene: TRBJ1-1
CDR3 DNA: TGTGCCAGCAGCCGCATGCGGGGGAACACTGAAGCTTTCTTT
CDR3 protein: CASSRMRGNTEAFF

D gene: TRBD1
clone size: NA
CDR3 length: 15
V gene: TRBV25-1
J gene: TRBJ1-6
CDR3 DNA: TGTGCCAGCAGTGGAGCCGGGACAGGGAATTCACCCCTCCACTTT
CDR3 protein: CASSGAGTGNSPLHF

D gene: NA
clone size: NA
CDR3 length: 14
V gene: TRBV30
J gene: TRBJ2-3
CDR3 DNA: TGTGCCTGGAGTGTACAGGGAGGCACAGATACGCAGTATTTT
CDR3 protein: CAWSVQGGTDTQYF

D gene: TRBD1
clone size: NA
CDR3 length: 15
V gene: TRBV25-1
J gene: TRBJ1-1
CDR3 DNA: TGTGCCAGCAGTACGACAGGGCATGGGAACACTGAAGCTTTCTTT
CDR3 protein: CASSTTGHGNTEAFF

D gene: TRBD1
clone size: NA
CDR3 length: 13
V gene: TRBV24-1
J gene: TRBJ2-6
CDR3 DNA: TGTGCCACCAGTGATTTACCGGGACAGGCGACTTTTTTC
CDR3 protein: CATSDLPGQATFF

D gene: NA
clone size: NA
CDR3 length: 14
V gene: TRBV23-1
J gene: TRBJ1-4
CDR3 DNA: TGCGCCAGCACTCCGGGGGGGGACCGGGAAAAACTGTTTTTT
CDR3 protein: CASTPGGDREKLFF

D gene: NA
clone size: NA
CDR3 length: 15
V gene: TRBV25-1
J gene: TRBJ2-3
CDR3 DNA: TGTGCCAGCAGTGAATACGTGGGAGGCACAGATACGCAGTATTTT
CDR3 protein: CASSEYVGGTDTQYF

D gene: NA
clone size: NA
CDR3 length: 14
V gene: TRBV27
J gene: TRBJ1-4
CDR3 DNA: TGTGCCAGCAGTTTGAGCGGTCGTCTTGAAAAACTGTTTTTT
CDR3 protein: CASSLSGRLEKLFF

D gene: NA
clone size: NA
CDR3 length: 12
V gene: TRBV6-2/TRBV6-3
J gene: TRBJ2-1
CDR3 DNA: TGTGCCAGCAGTTTGGGGGAAGGTGAGCAGTTCTTC
CDR3 protein: CASSLGEGEQFF

D gene: NA
clone size: NA
CDR3 length: 13
V gene: TRBV19
J gene: TRBJ1-2
CDR3 DNA: TGTGCCAGTAGTATAGGCCGGACCTATGGCTACACCTTC
CDR3 protein: CASSIGRTYGYTF

D gene: NA
clone size: NA
CDR3 length: 14
V gene: TRBV5-1
J gene: TRBJ1-6
CDR3 DNA: TGCGCCAGCAGTCGCGACAGGAATGATTCACCCCTCCACTTT
CDR3 protein: CASSRDRNDSPLHF

D gene: TRBD1
clone size: NA
CDR3 length: 13
V gene: TRBV6-6
J gene: TRBJ2-2
CDR3 DNA: TGTGCCAGCAACAGGGGGCAGAACGGGGAGCTGTTTTTT
CDR3 protein: CASNRGQNGELFF

D gene: TRBD2
clone size: NA
CDR3 length: 15
V gene: TRBV7-2
J gene: TRBJ2-1
CDR3 DNA: TGTGCCAGCAGCTTAGTAGCGGGGACATACAATGAGCAGTTCTTC
CDR3 protein: CASSLVAGTYNEQFF

D gene: NA
clone size: NA
CDR3 length: 14
V gene: TRBV18
J gene: TRBJ2-7
CDR3 DNA: TGTGCCAGCTCACCAGGGACGGCTTCCTACGAGCAGTACTTC
CDR3 protein: CASSPGTASYEQYF

D gene: TRBD1
clone size: NA
CDR3 length: 16
V gene: TRBV6-2/TRBV6-3
J gene: TRBJ2-3
CDR3 DNA: TGTGCCAGCAGTTACGAGGGACAGCTTAGCACAGATACGCAGTATTTT
CDR3 protein: CASSYEGQLSTDTQYF

D gene: NA
clone size: NA
CDR3 length: 12
V gene: TRBV29-1
J gene: TRBJ1-4
CDR3 DNA: TGCAGCGGGGGGGTTCCTAATGAAAAACTGTTTTTT
CDR3 protein: CSGGVPNEKLFF

D gene: TRBD1
clone size: NA
CDR3 length: 15
V gene: TRBV11-3
J gene: TRBJ1-1
CDR3 DNA: TGTGCCAGCAGCCCAGATAGGGGGCGCGGCACTGAAGCTTTCTTT
CDR3 protein: CASSPDRGRGTEAFF

D gene: NA
clone size: NA
CDR3 length: 13
V gene: TRBV12-3/TRBV12-4
J gene: TRBJ1-1
CDR3 DNA: TGTGCCAGCAGTTTAGTTGGGGTCAGTGAAGCTTTCTTT
CDR3 protein: CASSLVGVSEAFF

D gene: NA
clone size: NA
CDR3 length: 15
V gene: TRBV11-2
J gene: TRBJ1-1
CDR3 DNA: TGTGCCAGCAGCTTAGATCGGCAGATGAACACTGAAGCTTTCTTT
CDR3 protein: CASSLDRQMNTEAFF

D gene: NA
clone size: once
CDR3 length: 15
V gene: TRBV9
J gene: TRBJ2-2
CDR3 DNA: TGTGCCAGCAGCGTTAACAGGGAAGTTGCCGGGGAGCTGTTTTTT
CDR3 protein: CASSVNREVAGELFF

D gene: TRBD1
clone size: NA
CDR3 length: 17
V gene: TRBV6-1
J gene: TRBJ1-6
CDR3 DNA: TGTGCCAGCAGTGCACAGGGGTGGGGAATTCCGAATTCACCCCTCCACTTT
CDR3 protein: CASSAQGWGIPNSPLHF

D gene: NA
clone size: NA
CDR3 length: 14
V gene: TRBV7-9
J gene: TRBJ1-1
CDR3 DNA: TGTGCCAGCAGCTTAGAGGTCAGGGACTCTGAAGCTTTCTTT
CDR3 protein: CASSLEVRDSEAFF

D gene: TRBD2
clone size: NA
CDR3 length: 15
V gene: TRBV5-1
J gene: TRBJ2-2
CDR3 DNA: TGCGCCAGCAGCCCGACTAGCGGTAACACCGGGGAGCTGTTTTTT
CDR3 protein: CASSPTSGNTGELFF

D gene: NA
clone size: NA
CDR3 length: 12
V gene: TRBV11-3
J gene: TRBJ2-4
CDR3 DNA: TGTGCCAGCAGCTTCGGGGATCACATTCAGTACTTC
CDR3 protein: CASSFGDHIQYF